The 18 T cell receptor beta chains below come from one sample, sequenced in a study of cytomegalovirus exposure and HLA in healthy donors (dated by TCRdb to 2016 to 2017). Receptors were amplified or captured by the immunoSEQ multiplex PCR assay. For the multiplex PCR, a mixture combining 60 forward primers for TCR Vbeta segments and 13 reverse primers for TCR Jbeta segments was used. TCRdb took this table from immuneACCESS and kept in-frame rearrangements with V and J called. Such tables lack part of the clones; where checked against another copy, unresolved V genes explain under half of the gap, and the rest is unexplained. The table for this sample shows just under 60,000 clones. Almost 4% of the sample is held by the ten biggest clonotypes. Sequencing used PBMCs. These receptors came from a male donor in good health and CMV-seronegative.

The chain employs TRBV28 and TRBJ1-1, with D possibly being TRBD1 (5 bases). The CDR3 is 14 residues long. The germline V gene has CDR1 MDHEN and CDR2 SYDVKM. The ends were cut back, 3 bases at V and 6 bases at J, with 14 bases in the middle. The CDR3 coding sequence is TGTGCCAGCAGTTTGAGGAGGGGTGACGCTGAAGCTTTCTTT. Its protein is CASSLRRGDAEAFF.

As DNA, the CDR3 is TGTGCCTGGAGTCCAGGGGGTCATGGCTACACCTTC. Protein sequence: CAWSPGGHGYTF. This rearrangement joins TRBV30 to TRBJ1-2, with 7 bases fitting TRBD1. CDR3 length equals 12 residues. J lost 6 bases, V lost 2 bases, and 3 bases had no gene match. Germline V gene lookup returns CDR1 GTSNPN and CDR2 SVGIG (reference sequence).

This chain links TRBV5-1 with TRBJ2-3; TRBD2 matches at 10 bases. The CDR3 extends over 15 amino acids. The ends lost 3 bases at V and 1 base at J; junction bases unmatched: 2. Germline CDR1 reads SGHRS; CDR2 reads YFSETQ. The CDR3 loop reads CASSSSGGGTDTQYF. The CDR3 bases are TGCGCCAGCAGCTCCAGCGGGGGGGGCACAGATACGCAGTATTTT.

The rearrangement uses TRBV7-6 and TRBJ2-5; 7 bases fit TRBD2. The CDR3 has 16 amino acids. CDR1 is SGHVS and CDR2 is FNYEAQ in the germline V gene. Trimming took 6 bases from V and 0 from J; bases not matched to a gene: 10. For the CDR3, the DNA is TGTGCCAGCAGGGCGTCTAGCGGCCCGTACCAAGAGACCCAGTACTTC. Its translation: CASRASSGPYQETQYF.

The rearrangement joins TRBV18 to TRBJ1-1; tentative D call: TRBD1 (6 bases). V lost 3 bases, J lost 4 bases, and 12 bases lay in between. The length of the CDR3 is 14 residues. CDR1 is KGHSH and CDR2 is LQKENI in the germline V gene. The CDR3 region has the DNA TGTGCCAGCTCACCTGGGGAGGGGGTCACTGAAGCTTTCTTT. It encodes CASSPGEGVTEAFF. The whole variable domain, remainder taken from reference TRBV18 and TRBJ1-1, is NAGVMQNPRHLVRRRGQEARLRCSPMKGHSHVYWYRQLPEEGLKFMVYLQKENIIDESGMPKERFSAEFPKEGPSILRIQQVVRGDSAAYFCASSPGEGVTEAFFGQGTRLTVV.

This chain uses TRBV6-5 with TRBJ2-2, with D possibly matching TRBD1 (5 bases). Trimming cost V 2 bases and J 5 bases, with 9 bases left between them. Germline CDR1 MNHEY, CDR2 SVGAGI. The CDR3 is made up of 14 amino acids. CDR3 DNA: TGTGCCAGCAGTTACATAGCAGGGACCGGGGAGCTGTTTTTT. Protein product: CASSYIAGTGELFF.

The gene calls are TRBV11-3 and TRBJ2-2; TRBD2 aligns across 11 bases. Germline values: CDR1 SGHNT, CDR2 YENEEA. The V gene end was trimmed by 5 bases and the J gene end by 3 bases; junction bases not matched to a gene: 2. CDR3 length equals 15 residues. CDR3 DNA: TGTGCCAGCAGCGCGGGACTAGCGGACACCGGGGAGCTGTTTTTT. Translation: CASSAGLADTGELFF.

The chain uses TRBV4-1 and TRBJ2-3; D not certain. The CDR3 runs 15 residues. Per the germline V gene, CDR1 is MGHRA and CDR2 is YSYEKL. The ends were cut back, 2 bases at V and 1 base at J, with 10 bases in the middle. The CDR3 nucleotides are TGCGCCAGCAGCCAAAACCGACTGGGCACAGATACGCAGTATTTT. Residues: CASSQNRLGTDTQYF.

The chain links TRBV27 to TRBJ2-5, with D perhaps TRBD2 (5 bases). The CDR3 loop spans 15 amino acids. Trimming took 4 bases from V and 5 from J, leaving 17 bases between them. Germline V gene data show CDR1 as MNHEY and CDR2 as SMNVEV (reference sequence). Here the CDR3 DNA reads TGTGCCAGCAGTTCCAACCCAATAGCGCCGGAGACCCAGTACTTC. As protein: CASSSNPIAPETQYF.

The chain joins TRBV7-9 to TRBJ1-1; D unclear. Looked up from germline, CDR1 is SEHNR and CDR2 is FQNEAQ (reference sequence). The V and J ends lost 5 bases and 5 bases respectively, with 18 bases between them. CDR3 size: 15 residues. The CDR3 region is CASSAQEGVITEAFF. The CDR3 DNA reads as TGTGCCAGCAGCGCCCAGGAGGGCGTTATTACTGAAGCTTTCTTT. Drawing the rest from reference TRBV7-9 and TRBJ1-1, the complete variable domain is DTGVSQNPRHKITKRGQNVTFRCDPISEHNRLYWYRQTLGQGPEFLTYFQNEAQLEKSRLLSDRFSAERPKGSFSTLEIQRTEQGDSAMYLCASSAQEGVITEAFFGQGTRLTVV.

The chain carries TRBV6-5 and TRBJ2-7; D possibly corresponds to TRBD1 (7 bases). CDR1 and CDR2 from the germline V gene are MNHEY and SVGAGI. The CDR3 runs 16 residues. Trimming cost V 3 bases and J 1 base, with 16 bases left between them. In nucleotides, the CDR3 is TGTGCCAGCAGTTATAGTTTGGCAGGGGGGTCCTACGAGCAGTACTTC. Amino acid sequence: CASSYSLAGGSYEQYF.

V is TRBV29-1 and J is TRBJ1-1; D gene uncertain. This CDR3 region has 12 residues. CDR1 SQVTM and CDR2 ANQGSEA come from the germline V gene. The V gene lost 6 bases and the J gene lost 1 base, with 9 bases spanning the gap. The CDR3 nucleotides are TGCAGCGTGCGAGGAAGGAACACTGAAGCTTTCTTT. Protein product: CSVRGRNTEAFF.

The chain employs TRBV4-3 and TRBJ1-3, with D unresolved. Germline CDR1 and CDR2: LGHNA and YSLEER. The V end lost 0 bases, the J end lost 0 bases, and 6 bases lay between the germline ends. This CDR3 has 15 amino acids. The CDR3: CASSQDDSSGNTIYF. The CDR3 DNA reads as TGCGCCAGCAGCCAAGATGATAGCTCTGGAAACACCATATATTTT.

The J gene is TRBJ2-3, the V gene TRBV27; TRBD2 might be the D (6 bases). The ends were cut back, 2 bases at V and 3 bases at J, with 24 bases in the middle. Germline lookup yields CDR1 MNHEY and CDR2 SMNVEV (reference sequence). The CDR3 runs to 19 residues. In DNA, the CDR3 is TGTGCCAGCAGTTTAAACCCCCCGGGACTCCGGCTGCCGACAGATACGCAGTATTTT. Protein: CASSLNPPGLRLPTDTQYF.

The J gene is TRBJ2-3, the V gene TRBV19; 12 bases align to TRBD2. The CDR3 is 16 residues long. V dropped 6 bases and J dropped 1; count of bases not matched to a gene: 5. In germline, CDR1 is LNHDA, CDR2 SQIVND (reference sequence). As DNA, the CDR3 is TGTGCCAGTAGCGGACTAGCGGGGATTCGCACAGATACGCAGTATTTT. Protein product: CASSGLAGIRTDTQYF.

CDR3 nucleotide sequence: TGTGCCAGCTCAACCGGGCGGACAGTCGACGAGCAGTACTTC. Its translation: CASSTGRTVDEQYF. V usage is TRBV18 and J usage is TRBJ2-7; tentative D call: TRBD1 (6 bases). CDR3 size: 14 residues. Germline V lookup: CDR1 KGHSH, CDR2 LQKENI. Trimming pared 5 bases from V and 5 bases from J, leaving 16 bases between.

This chain joins TRBV9 and TRBJ2-1; D not certain. Germline V lookup: CDR1 SGDLS, CDR2 YYNGEE. Trimming cost V 0 bases and J 9 bases, with 19 bases left between them. CDR3 length: 16 residues. The CDR3 coding sequence is TGTGCCAGCAGCGTAGGTGGGTCTAGGTTTGTTCTTGAGCAGTTCTTC. Encoded protein: CASSVGGSRFVLEQFF.

The chain recombines TRBV13 with TRBJ2-6; no definite D call. V dropped 3 bases and J dropped 0 bases, with 3 bases sitting between them. The CDR3 totals 14 residues. Germline V lookup: CDR1 PRHDT, CDR2 FYEKMQ (reference sequence). The CDR3 spells CASSLYSGANVLTF. The DNA for the CDR3 is TGTGCCAGCAGCTTGTACTCTGGGGCCAACGTCCTGACTTTC.